The clone carrying this T cell receptor (beta chain) was observed many times. These data belong to a study of early T cells in non-severe SARS-CoV-2 infection. J gave up 8 bases and V 4 bases, and 9 bases lay outside the gene matches. CDR1 is SGHRS and CDR2 is YFSETQ in the germline V gene. The CDR3 spans 15 residues. As part of library construction, unique molecular identifiers were attached to individual cDNA molecules. Using its own MiXCR run on the 5' RACE reads, TCRdb lists one record per CDR3 protein. The sample shows 25,000 to 35,000 distinct CDR3 sequences, about 5% of them seen only once. The V call is TRBV5-1, the J call TRBJ2-1; 10 bases align to TRBD2. Sequencing input: whole blood. This TCR derives from an adult who was a healthcare worker with PCR-confirmed SARS-CoV-2 infection or an uninfected control (not recorded which). CDR3 DNA sequence: TGCGCCAGCAGCCCCCCAGCGGGAGGGACGGATGAGCAGTTCTTC. This gives the protein CASSPPAGGTDEQFF.